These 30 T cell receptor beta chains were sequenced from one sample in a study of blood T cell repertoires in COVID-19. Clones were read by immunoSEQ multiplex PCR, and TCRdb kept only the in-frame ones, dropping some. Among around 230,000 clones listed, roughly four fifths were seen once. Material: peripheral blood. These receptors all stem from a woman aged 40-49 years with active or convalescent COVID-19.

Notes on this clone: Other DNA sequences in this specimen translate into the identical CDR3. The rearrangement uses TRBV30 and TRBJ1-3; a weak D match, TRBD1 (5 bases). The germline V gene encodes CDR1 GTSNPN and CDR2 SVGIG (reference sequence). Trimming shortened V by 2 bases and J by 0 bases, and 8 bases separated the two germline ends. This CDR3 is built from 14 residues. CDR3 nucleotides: TGTGCCTGGAGTACCGGGGGCTCTGGAAACACCATATATTTT. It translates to CAWSTGGSGNTIYF.

The CDR3 bases are TGTGCCAGCAGTGAATACCCTACTGAGGGACTGAATGAAAAACTGTTTTTT. It translates to CASSEYPTEGLNEKLFF. The V call is TRBV2, the J call TRBJ1-4, with D possibly being TRBD1 (5 bases). Germline V CDR1 and CDR2: SNHLY, FYNNEI. The CDR3 contains 17 residues. The V gene lost 2 bases and the J gene lost 5 bases, with 18 bases spanning the gap.

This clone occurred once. The CDR3 DNA reads TGTGCCAGTGTGGCCAGGATGTTCCAGCCCCAGCATTTT. This encodes CASVARMFQPQHF. The J gene is TRBJ1-5, the V gene TRBV19, with D unresolved. CDR1 and CDR2 (germline): LNHDA, SQIVND (reference sequence). This CDR3 spans 13 amino acids. The ends were cut back, 8 bases at V and 7 bases at J, with 15 bases in the middle.

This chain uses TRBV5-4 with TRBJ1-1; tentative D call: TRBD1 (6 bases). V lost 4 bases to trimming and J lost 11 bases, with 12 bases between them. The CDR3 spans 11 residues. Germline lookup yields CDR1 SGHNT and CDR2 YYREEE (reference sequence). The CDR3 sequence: CASSLQGLAFF. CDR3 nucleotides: TGTGCCAGCAGCCTACAGGGTTTGGCTTTCTTT.

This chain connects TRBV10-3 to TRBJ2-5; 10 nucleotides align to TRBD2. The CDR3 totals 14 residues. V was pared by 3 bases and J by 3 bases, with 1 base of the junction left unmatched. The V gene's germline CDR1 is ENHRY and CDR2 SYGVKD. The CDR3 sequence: CAISDGLAEETQYF. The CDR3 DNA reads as TGTGCCATCAGTGATGGACTAGCGGAAGAGACCCAGTACTTC.

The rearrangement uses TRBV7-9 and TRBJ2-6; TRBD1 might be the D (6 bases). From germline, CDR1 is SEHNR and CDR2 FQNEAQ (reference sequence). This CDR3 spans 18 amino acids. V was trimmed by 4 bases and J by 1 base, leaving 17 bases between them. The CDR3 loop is CASSYKQGAHSGANVLTF. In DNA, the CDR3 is TGTGCCAGCAGCTATAAACAGGGTGCCCATTCTGGGGCCAACGTCCTGACTTTC.

The DNA of the CDR3 is TGTGCCAGCAGCTTGGGACAGGGGGCCTACGAGCAGTACTTC. Its protein product is CASSLGQGAYEQYF. The chain carries TRBV5-6 and TRBJ2-7, with TRBD1 matching 9 bases. The CDR3 consists of 14 residues. The germline V gene encodes CDR1 SGHDT and CDR2 YYEEEE. The junction had 0 bases not matched to a gene; V was cut back by 0 bases and J by 2 bases.

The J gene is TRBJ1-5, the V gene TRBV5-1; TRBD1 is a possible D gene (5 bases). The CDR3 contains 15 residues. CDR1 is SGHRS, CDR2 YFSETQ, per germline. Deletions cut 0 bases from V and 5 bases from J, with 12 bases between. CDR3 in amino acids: CASSLAGSGYQPQHF. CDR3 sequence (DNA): TGCGCCAGCAGCTTGGCCGGGTCAGGGTATCAGCCCCAGCATTTT.

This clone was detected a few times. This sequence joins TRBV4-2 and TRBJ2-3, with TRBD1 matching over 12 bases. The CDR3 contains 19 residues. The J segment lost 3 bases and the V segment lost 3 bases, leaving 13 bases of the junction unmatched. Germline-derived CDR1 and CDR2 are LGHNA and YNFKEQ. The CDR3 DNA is TGTGCCAGCAGCCAGCCGAACCGGGACAGGGGGCGTATGACAGATACGCAGTATTTT. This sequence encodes CASSQPNRDRGRMTDTQYF.

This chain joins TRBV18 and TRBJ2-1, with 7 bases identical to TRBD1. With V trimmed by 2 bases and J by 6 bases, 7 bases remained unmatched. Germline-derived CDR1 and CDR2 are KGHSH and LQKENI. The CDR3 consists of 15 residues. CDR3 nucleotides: TGTGCCAGCTCACCAGCAGGGGGATCTGTCAATGAGCAGTTCTTC. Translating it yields CASSPAGGSVNEQFF.

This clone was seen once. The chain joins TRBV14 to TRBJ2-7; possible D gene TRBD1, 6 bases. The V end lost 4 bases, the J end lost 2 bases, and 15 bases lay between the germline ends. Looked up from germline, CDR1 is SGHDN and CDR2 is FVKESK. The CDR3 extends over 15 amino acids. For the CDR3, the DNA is TGTGCCAGCAGCCCAAACCACCAGGGGACCTACGAGCAGTACTTC. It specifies CASSPNHQGTYEQYF.

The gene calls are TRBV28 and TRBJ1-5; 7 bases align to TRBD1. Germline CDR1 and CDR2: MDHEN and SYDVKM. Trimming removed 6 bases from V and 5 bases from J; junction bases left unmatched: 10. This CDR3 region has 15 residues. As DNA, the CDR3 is TGTGCCAGCAGCCCTACAAACAGGGGACATCAGCCCCAGCATTTT. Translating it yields CASSPTNRGHQPQHF. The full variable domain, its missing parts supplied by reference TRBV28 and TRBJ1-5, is DVKVTQSSRYLVKRTGEKVFLECVQDMDHENMFWYRQDPGLGLRLIYFSYDVKMKEKGDIPEGYSVSREKKERFSLILESASTNQTSMYLCASSPTNRGHQPQHFGDGTRLSIL.

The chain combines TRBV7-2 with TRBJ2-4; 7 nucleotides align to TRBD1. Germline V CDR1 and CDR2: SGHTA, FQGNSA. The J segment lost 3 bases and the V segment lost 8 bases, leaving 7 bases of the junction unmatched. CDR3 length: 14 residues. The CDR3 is CASRDSGGKNIQYF. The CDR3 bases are TGTGCCAGCCGGGACAGTGGGGGCAAAAACATTCAGTACTTC.

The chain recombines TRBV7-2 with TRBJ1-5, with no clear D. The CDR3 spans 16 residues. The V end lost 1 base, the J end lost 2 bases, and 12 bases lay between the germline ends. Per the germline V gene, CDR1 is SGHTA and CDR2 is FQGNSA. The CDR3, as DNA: TGTGCCAGCAGCTTAGTCTTTACTGCGGGCAATCAGCCCCAGCATTTT. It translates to CASSLVFTAGNQPQHF.

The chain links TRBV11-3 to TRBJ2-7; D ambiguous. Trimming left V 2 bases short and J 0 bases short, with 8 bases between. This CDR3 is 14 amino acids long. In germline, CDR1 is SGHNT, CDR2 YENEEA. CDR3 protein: CASSLSAVSYEQYF. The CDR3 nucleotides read TGTGCCAGCAGCTTATCCGCAGTCTCCTACGAGCAGTACTTC. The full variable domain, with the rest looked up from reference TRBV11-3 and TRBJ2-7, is EAGVVQSPRYKIIEKKQPVAFWCNPISGHNTLYWYLQNLGQGPELLIRYENEEAVDDSQLPKDRFSAERLKGVDSTLKIQPAELGDSAVYLCASSLSAVSYEQYFGPGTRLTVT.

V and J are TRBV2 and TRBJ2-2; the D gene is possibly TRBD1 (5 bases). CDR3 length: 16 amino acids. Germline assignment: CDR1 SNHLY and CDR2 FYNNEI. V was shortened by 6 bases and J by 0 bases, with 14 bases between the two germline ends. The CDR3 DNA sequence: TGTGCCAGCAGCCCTTTTGGGGCCGCGAACACCGGGGAGCTGTTTTTT. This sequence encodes CASSPFGAANTGELFF.

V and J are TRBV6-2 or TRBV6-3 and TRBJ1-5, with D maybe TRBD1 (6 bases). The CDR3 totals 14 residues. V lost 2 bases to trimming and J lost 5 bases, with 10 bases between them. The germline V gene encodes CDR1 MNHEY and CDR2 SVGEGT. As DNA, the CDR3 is TGTGCCAGCAGTTACGGGGGGGCTGATCAGCCCCAGCATTTT. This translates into CASSYGGADQPQHF.

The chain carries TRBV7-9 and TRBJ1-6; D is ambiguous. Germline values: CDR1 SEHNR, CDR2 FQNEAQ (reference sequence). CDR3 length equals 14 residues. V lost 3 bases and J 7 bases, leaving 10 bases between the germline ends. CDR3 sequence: CASSLTAGNSPLHF. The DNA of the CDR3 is TGTGCCAGCAGCTTGACCGCGGGGAATTCACCCCTCCACTTT.

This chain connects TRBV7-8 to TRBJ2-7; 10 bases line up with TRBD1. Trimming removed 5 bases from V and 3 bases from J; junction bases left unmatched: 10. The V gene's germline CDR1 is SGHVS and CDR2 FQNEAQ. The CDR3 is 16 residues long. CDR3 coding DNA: TGTGCCAGCAGCCGAGGGGTTAGGGACAGGGGCTACGAGCAGTACTTC. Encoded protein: CASSRGVRDRGYEQYF.

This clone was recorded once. The CDR3 sequence is CASSPQGSGTEAFF. The CDR3 bases are TGTGCCAGCTCACCACAGGGGTCAGGGACTGAAGCTTTCTTT. V and J are TRBV18 and TRBJ1-1; perhaps TRBD1 as D (5 bases). Trimming shortened V by 1 base and J by 5 bases, and 11 bases separated the two germline ends. This CDR3 has 14 amino acids. CDR1 and CDR2 (germline): KGHSH, LQKENI.

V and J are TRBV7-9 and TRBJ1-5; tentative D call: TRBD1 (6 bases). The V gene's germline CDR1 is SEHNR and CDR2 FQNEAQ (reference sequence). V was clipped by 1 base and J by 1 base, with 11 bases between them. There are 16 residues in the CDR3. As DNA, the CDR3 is TGTGCCAGCAGCTTAGGTGCAGGGGAAAGCAATCAGCCCCAGCATTTT. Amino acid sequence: CASSLGAGESNQPQHF.

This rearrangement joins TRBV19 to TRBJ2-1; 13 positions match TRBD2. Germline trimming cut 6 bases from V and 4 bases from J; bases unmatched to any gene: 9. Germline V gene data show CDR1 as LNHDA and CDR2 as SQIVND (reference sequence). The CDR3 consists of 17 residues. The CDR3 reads CASSHLGLAGAYNEQFF. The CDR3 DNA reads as TGTGCCAGTAGCCATCTTGGACTAGCGGGAGCTTACAATGAGCAGTTCTTC.

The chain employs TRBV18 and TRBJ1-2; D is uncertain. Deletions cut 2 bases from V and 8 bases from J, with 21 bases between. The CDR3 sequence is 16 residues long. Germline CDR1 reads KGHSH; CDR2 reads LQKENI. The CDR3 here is CASSPIRDIILGGYTF. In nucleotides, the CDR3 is TGTGCCAGCTCACCAATCCGAGACATAATCTTAGGAGGCTACACCTTC. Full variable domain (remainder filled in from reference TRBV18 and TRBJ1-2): NAGVMQNPRHLVRRRGQEARLRCSPMKGHSHVYWYRQLPEEGLKFMVYLQKENIIDESGMPKERFSAEFPKEGPSILRIQQVVRGDSAAYFCASSPIRDIILGGYTFGSGTRLTVV.

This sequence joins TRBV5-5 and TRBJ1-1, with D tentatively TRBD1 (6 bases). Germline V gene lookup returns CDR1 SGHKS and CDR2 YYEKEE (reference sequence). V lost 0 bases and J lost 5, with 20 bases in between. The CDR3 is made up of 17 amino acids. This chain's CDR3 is CASSLGAGGPLMTEAFF. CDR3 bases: TGTGCCAGCAGCTTGGGGGCCGGGGGGCCGTTGATGACTGAAGCTTTCTTT.

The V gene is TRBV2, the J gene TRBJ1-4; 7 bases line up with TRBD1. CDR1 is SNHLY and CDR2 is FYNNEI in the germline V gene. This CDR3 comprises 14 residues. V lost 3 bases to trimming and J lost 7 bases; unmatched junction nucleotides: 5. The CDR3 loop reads CASSDEGASEKLFF. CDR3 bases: TGTGCCAGCAGTGACGAGGGGGCGTCTGAAAAACTGTTTTTT.

The CDR3, as DNA: TGTGCCACCAGCAGGCCAACGGGTGGCAATCAGCCCCAGCATTTT. Translated, it gives CATSRPTGGNQPQHF. V is TRBV15 and J is TRBJ1-5, with D hard to call. The CDR3 is 15 amino acids. V lost 3 bases and J lost 2, with 11 bases in between. Germline-derived CDR1 and CDR2 are LNHNV and YYDKDF (reference sequence).

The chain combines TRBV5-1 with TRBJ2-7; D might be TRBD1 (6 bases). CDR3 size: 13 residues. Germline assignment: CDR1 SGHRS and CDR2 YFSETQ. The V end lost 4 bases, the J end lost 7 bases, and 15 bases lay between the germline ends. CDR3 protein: CASSPQQGEEQYF. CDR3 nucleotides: TGCGCCAGCAGCCCACAACAGGGTGAAGAGCAGTACTTC.

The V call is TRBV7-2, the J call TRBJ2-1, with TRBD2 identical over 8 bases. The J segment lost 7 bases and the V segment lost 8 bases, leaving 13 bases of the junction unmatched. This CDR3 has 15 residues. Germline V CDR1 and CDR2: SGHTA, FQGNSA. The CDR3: CASWKTGGPLNEQFF. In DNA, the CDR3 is TGTGCCAGCTGGAAAACGGGGGGGCCTTTGAATGAGCAGTTCTTC.

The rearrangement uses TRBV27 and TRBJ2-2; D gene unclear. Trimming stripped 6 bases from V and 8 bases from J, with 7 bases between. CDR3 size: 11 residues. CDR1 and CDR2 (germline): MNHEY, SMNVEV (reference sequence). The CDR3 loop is CASSFRGELFF. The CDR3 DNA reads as TGTGCCAGCAGCTTCCGGGGGGAGCTGTTTTTT.

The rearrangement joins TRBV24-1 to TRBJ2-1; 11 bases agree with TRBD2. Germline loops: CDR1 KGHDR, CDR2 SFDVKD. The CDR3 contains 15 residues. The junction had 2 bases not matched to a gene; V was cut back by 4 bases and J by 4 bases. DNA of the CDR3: TGTGCCACCAGTGACCCTAGCGGGAGGTACAATGAGCAGTTCTTC. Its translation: CATSDPSGRYNEQFF.